This passage covers 30 T cell receptor beta chains from one sample sequenced in a study of T-cell reconstitution after alpha-beta-depleted transplantation in children. The TCRbeta library was prepared with unique molecular identifiers. MiXCR, run by TCRdb on the PCR reads, gives a single entry per CDR3 protein. Among around 25,000 distinct CDR3 sequences listed, 15% to 20% were seen once. Material: PBMCs, mostly from graft donor cells, obtained 60 days after TCRalphabeta/CD19-depleted stem cell transplant. The receptors were sampled from a male patient between 2 and 9 years old who had a stem cell transplant for acute lymphoblastic leukemia, so the T cells may come from the graft donor.

In its sample, this clonotype was seen a few times. The chain joins TRBV6-1 to TRBJ1-6; TRBD1 aligns across 7 bases. The CDR3 extends over 15 amino acids. Germline values: CDR1 MNHNS, CDR2 SASEGT. With V trimmed by 6 bases and J by 0 bases, 2 bases remained unmatched. The CDR3 DNA reads as TGTGCCAGCAGGGGGGACAGCTCCTATAATTCACCCCTCCACTTT. It translates to CASRGDSSYNSPLHF.

The rearrangement links TRBV5-1 to TRBJ1-1; D may be TRBD1 (5 bases). This CDR3 comprises 18 residues. The germline CDR1 and CDR2 sequences are SGHRS and YFSETQ. Trimming left V 0 bases short and J 6 bases short, with 24 bases between. Here the CDR3 reads CASSLDNPVFLPGAEAFF. CDR3 nucleotide sequence: TGCGCCAGCAGCTTGGATAACCCCGTTTTTCTTCCGGGGGCTGAAGCTTTCTTT.

Only a few counts were recorded for this clonotype. The genes are TRBV11-2 and TRBJ2-3; D possibly matches TRBD1 or TRBD2 (5 bases each). This CDR3 has 17 residues. V was trimmed by 2 bases and J by 2 bases, leaving 17 bases between them. Germline V gives CDR1 SGHAT, CDR2 FQNNGV. The CDR3 region is CASSLKGLATFTDTQYF. Here the CDR3 DNA reads TGTGCCAGCAGCTTAAAGGGGCTAGCTACTTTCACAGATACGCAGTATTTT.

This clonotype has a handful of counts. V usage is TRBV7-2 and J usage is TRBJ2-1, with TRBD2 identical over 7 bases. Germline CDR1 SGHTA, CDR2 FQGNSA. The CDR3 totals 16 residues. V lost 4 bases and J lost 7; bases outside the gene matches: 13. The CDR3 nucleotides read TGTGCCAGCAGCTCCAGACTAGCTCGTTCGGCTAATGAGCAGTTCTTC. Protein product: CASSSRLARSANEQFF.

This clonotype was counted many times. The chain's CDR3 is CASSPGIGVSPLHF. DNA for the CDR3: TGTGCCAGCAGCCCTGGGATTGGAGTTTCACCCCTCCACTTT. The chain employs TRBV7-2 and TRBJ1-6; D ambiguous. The CDR3 consists of 14 residues. Trimming took off 5 bases at V and 9 bases at J, with 14 bases between the two ends. The germline gives CDR1 SGHTA, CDR2 FQGNSA.

This clonotype was seen a handful of times. The J gene is TRBJ2-5, the V gene TRBV25-1; D may be TRBD2 (5 bases). The germline gives CDR1 MGHDK, CDR2 SYGVNS. V was clipped by 5 bases and J by 4 bases, with 11 bases between them. There are 13 residues in the CDR3. The CDR3, as DNA: TGTGCCAGCAGTCCGCGGGCCCGAGAGACCCAGTACTTC. It translates to CASSPRARETQYF.

The chain links TRBV19 to TRBJ1-5, with 7 bases aligning to TRBD1. The junction had 9 bases not matched to a gene; V was cut back by 10 bases and J by 0 bases. This CDR3 spans 15 amino acids. From germline, CDR1 is LNHDA and CDR2 SQIVND (reference sequence). The CDR3 nucleotides are TGTGCCACCAAGGGACAGATCTATAGCAATCAGCCCCAGCATTTT. This sequence encodes CATKGQIYSNQPQHF.

This clonotype was found a few times. The V gene is TRBV28, the J gene TRBJ1-6; no clear D gene. This CDR3 comprises 11 residues. Germline loops: CDR1 MDHEN, CDR2 SYDVKM. V lost 6 bases and J 7 bases, leaving 4 bases between the germline ends. The CDR3, as DNA: TGTGCCAGCAGGAGAAATTCACCCCTCCACTTT. It encodes CASRRNSPLHF.

The CDR3 is CASTLHEEVGYTF. CDR3 nucleotides: TGTGCCAGCACCCTCCACGAGGAGGTTGGCTACACCTTC. The chain links TRBV7-9 to TRBJ1-2; D gene uncertain. V lost 7 bases and J 7 bases, leaving 16 bases between the germline ends. Germline-derived CDR1 and CDR2 are SEHNR and FQNEAQ (reference sequence). The CDR3 sequence is 13 residues long.

This clonotype is termed medium-sized. The V and J genes are TRBV20-1 and TRBJ2-3; 7 nucleotides match TRBD1. The V segment lost 6 bases and the J segment 5 bases; nucleotides outside the gene matches: 2. The CDR3 totals 11 residues. CDR1 is DFQATT, CDR2 SNEGSKA, per germline (reference sequence). CDR3 protein: CSADREDTQYF. The DNA of the CDR3 is TGCAGTGCAGACAGGGAAGATACGCAGTATTTT.

The chain joins TRBV4-1 to TRBJ2-7; no reliable D call. This CDR3 is 12 amino acids long. The V end lost 1 base, the J end lost 5 bases, and 6 bases lay between the germline ends. From germline, CDR1 is MGHRA and CDR2 YSYEKL. The DNA of the CDR3 is TGCGCCAGCAGCCAAGGAGCTAACGAGCAGTACTTC. It codes for CASSQGANEQYF.

This clonotype has a handful of counts. V is TRBV20-1 and J is TRBJ1-2; a possible D gene is TRBD1 (5 bases). CDR1 and CDR2 (germline): DFQATT, SNEGSKA (reference sequence). Trimming pared 2 bases from V and 6 bases from J, leaving 10 bases between. The CDR3 contains 12 residues. The CDR3 spells CSARPGTHGYTF. The CDR3 DNA follows: TGCAGTGCTAGACCCGGGACCCATGGCTACACCTTC.

This clonotype was detected ten times or more. The genes are TRBV12-3 or TRBV12-4 and TRBJ2-1; 14 bases match TRBD2. V shed 6 bases, J shed 9 bases, and the junction held 4 bases outside the gene matches. The CDR3 is 14 amino acids. The CDR3 DNA is TGTGCCAGCAGGACTAGCGGGGGGGCAATTGAGCAGTTCTTC. Residues: CASRTSGGAIEQFF.

This chain uses TRBV12-3 or TRBV12-4 with TRBJ1-6; D remains ambiguous. CDR3 size: 18 residues. V gave up 1 base and J gave up 0 bases, with 13 bases separating them. In DNA form, the CDR3 reads TGTGCCAGCAGTTTAGGGTGGCCAGCTAGCTCCTATAATTCACCCCTCCACTTT. Protein sequence: CASSLGWPASSYNSPLHF.

At least ten counts were recorded for this clonotype. The chain recombines TRBV7-9 with TRBJ1-5; 7 bases map to TRBD1. CDR1 is SEHNR and CDR2 is FQNEAQ in the germline V gene (reference sequence). The V segment lost 5 bases and the J segment 3 bases; nucleotides outside the gene matches: 10. The CDR3 extends over 16 amino acids. CDR3 protein: CASSATGEGDNQPQHF. The CDR3, as DNA: TGTGCCAGCAGCGCCACAGGGGAGGGCGACAATCAGCCCCAGCATTTT.

J is TRBJ2-7 and V is TRBV7-2; weak D call: TRBD2 (6 bases). CDR3 length: 15 residues. V was trimmed by 3 bases and J by 0 bases, leaving 12 bases between them. Looked up from germline, CDR1 is SGHTA and CDR2 is FQGNSA. The CDR3 DNA reads as TGTGCCAGCAGCTTTGGAGGGGCCGTCTCCTACGAGCAGTACTTC. Protein product: CASSFGGAVSYEQYF.

J is TRBJ2-1 and V is TRBV7-2; D gene ambiguous. Germline V CDR1 and CDR2: SGHTA, FQGNSA. Trimming removed 0 bases from V and 9 bases from J, with 3 bases in between. CDR3 length: 11 amino acids. CDR3 in amino acids: CASSLAGEQFF. The CDR3 DNA follows: TGTGCCAGCAGCTTAGCGGGTGAGCAGTTCTTC. The complete variable domain, with remaining parts taken from reference TRBV7-2 and TRBJ2-1, reads GAGVSQSPSNKVTEKGKDVELRCDPISGHTALYWYRQSLGQGLEFLIYFQGNSAPDKSGLPSDRFSAERTGGSVSTLTIQRTQQEDSAVYLCASSLAGEQFFGPGTRLTVL.

This clonotype was recorded a few times. The rearrangement joins TRBV7-9 to TRBJ1-2; 8 nucleotides line up with TRBD1. Germline loops: CDR1 SEHNR, CDR2 FQNEAQ (reference sequence). The CDR3 has 14 amino acids. The V and J ends lost 5 bases and 6 bases, in that order; junction bases with no gene match: 8. In nucleotides, the CDR3 is TGTGCCAGCAGCCAACCCCAGGGGGCTCATGGCTACACCTTC. It codes for CASSQPQGAHGYTF.

The genes are TRBV20-1 and TRBJ2-7, with D unresolved. The CDR3 extends over 14 amino acids. V lost 5 bases and J lost 7, with 21 bases in between. Germline V gene data show CDR1 as DFQATT and CDR2 as SNEGSKA (reference sequence). This chain's CDR3 is CSARPGIPLWEQYF. CDR3 sequence (DNA): TGCAGTGCTCGTCCAGGAATCCCCTTGTGGGAGCAGTACTTC.

The chain combines TRBV10-3 with TRBJ2-1; TRBD1 agrees at 11 bases. The CDR3 loop spans 15 amino acids. The V and J ends lost 6 bases and 3 bases, in that order; junction bases with no gene match: 4. The germline CDR1 and CDR2 sequences are ENHRY and SYGVKD. The CDR3 nucleotides are TGTGCCATCAGGGGGACAGGGGGTTTCTACAATGAGCAGTTCTTC. Protein product: CAIRGTGGFYNEQFF.

V and J are TRBV20-1 and TRBJ2-7, with a possible D match to TRBD2 (7 bases). Trimming removed 3 bases from V and 7 bases from J, with 16 bases in between. The CDR3 has 13 amino acids. CDR1 and CDR2 (germline): DFQATT, SNEGSKA (reference sequence). The chain's CDR3 is CSASRLGGREQYF. CDR3 coding DNA: TGCAGTGCTAGTAGACTCGGGGGGCGTGAGCAGTACTTC.

The chain is built from TRBV14 and TRBJ2-1; D uncertain. The CDR3 extends over 10 amino acids. Per the germline V gene, CDR1 is SGHDN and CDR2 is FVKESK. V was clipped by 5 bases and J by 7 bases, with 3 bases between them. In nucleotides, the CDR3 is TGTGCCAGCAGCAGTAATGAGCAGTTCTTC. Protein sequence: CASSSNEQFF.

V gene TRBV6-2 or TRBV6-3 combines with J gene TRBJ2-7; 7 nucleotides align to TRBD1. V was pared by 11 bases and J by 6 bases, with 7 bases of the junction left unmatched. The CDR3 contains 11 residues. Germline lookup yields CDR1 MNHEY and CDR2 SVGEGT. The CDR3 sequence is CAAQGGLEQYF. The CDR3 DNA follows: TGTGCCGCGCAAGGGGGCCTCGAGCAGTACTTC.

This clonotype was detected ten times or more. J is TRBJ2-7 and V is TRBV20-1; D is perhaps TRBD1 (8 bases). CDR3 length: 16 amino acids. Germline loops: CDR1 DFQATT, CDR2 SNEGSKA (reference sequence). V was shortened by 1 base and J by 6 bases, with 22 bases between the two germline ends. This chain's CDR3 is CSARVYDRGGSGEQYF. CDR3 in DNA: TGCAGTGCTAGAGTATACGACAGGGGAGGGTCCGGCGAGCAGTACTTC.

This clonotype was detected ten times or more. This chain joins TRBV5-1 and TRBJ2-7; 8 bases map to TRBD1. J lost 6 bases, V lost 4 bases, and 12 bases had no gene match. CDR1 and CDR2 from the germline V gene are SGHRS and YFSETQ. The CDR3 loop spans 15 amino acids. As DNA, the CDR3 is TGCGCCAGCAGCGAAATACAGGGGGTGGCCTCCGAGCAGTACTTC. Residues: CASSEIQGVASEQYF.

At least ten counts were recorded for this clonotype. V gene TRBV28 combines with J gene TRBJ1-1; possibly TRBD1 for D (5 bases). Germline loops: CDR1 MDHEN, CDR2 SYDVKM. V lost 8 bases to trimming and J lost 0 bases, with 13 bases between them. The length of the CDR3 is 14 residues. CDR3 coding DNA: TGTGCCAGCCTCTGGGGGGGGATGAACACTGAAGCTTTCTTT. Translating it yields CASLWGGMNTEAFF.

The chain couples TRBV11-3 to TRBJ2-1, with D perhaps assigned TRBD1 or TRBD2 (5 bases each). The germline V gene has CDR1 SGHNT and CDR2 YENEEA. The CDR3 contains 18 residues. The V end was cut by 2 bases, the J end by 4 bases, with 21 bases between. Here the CDR3 DNA reads TGTGCCAGCAGCTTAAAGCGGATAACAGGAGACACTTACAATGAGCAGTTCTTC. The encoded protein is CASSLKRITGDTYNEQFF.

This clonotype is judged medium-sized (0.01 to 0.1%). The chain combines TRBV12-3 or TRBV12-4 with TRBJ2-1, with TRBD2 identical over 11 bases. The CDR3 is 16 residues long. V dropped 1 base and J dropped 3; count of bases not matched to a gene: 2. Here the CDR3 DNA reads TGTGCCAGCAGTTTAGGTAGCGGGAGGGTCTACAATGAGCAGTTCTTC. It codes for CASSLGSGRVYNEQFF.

This clonotype was detected ten times or more. The chain couples TRBV10-3 to TRBJ2-3; 9 nucleotides line up with TRBD1. V gave up 8 bases and J gave up 2 bases; unmatched junction bases: 2. Germline lookup yields CDR1 ENHRY and CDR2 SYGVKD. The CDR3 contains 13 residues. The CDR3 DNA reads as TGTGCCATCGGGGACAGGGTCACAGATACGCAGTATTTT. It codes for CAIGDRVTDTQYF.

The chain recombines TRBV7-9 with TRBJ2-6; 7 bases line up with TRBD1. The length of the CDR3 is 17 residues. Germline V gene sequence: CDR1 SEHNR, CDR2 FQNEAQ (reference sequence). With V trimmed by 6 bases and J by 0 bases, 8 bases remained unmatched. The CDR3 coding sequence is TGTGCCAGCAGTCCCCGGGACAGTTACTCTGGGGCCAACGTCCTGACTTTC. Protein sequence: CASSPRDSYSGANVLTF.